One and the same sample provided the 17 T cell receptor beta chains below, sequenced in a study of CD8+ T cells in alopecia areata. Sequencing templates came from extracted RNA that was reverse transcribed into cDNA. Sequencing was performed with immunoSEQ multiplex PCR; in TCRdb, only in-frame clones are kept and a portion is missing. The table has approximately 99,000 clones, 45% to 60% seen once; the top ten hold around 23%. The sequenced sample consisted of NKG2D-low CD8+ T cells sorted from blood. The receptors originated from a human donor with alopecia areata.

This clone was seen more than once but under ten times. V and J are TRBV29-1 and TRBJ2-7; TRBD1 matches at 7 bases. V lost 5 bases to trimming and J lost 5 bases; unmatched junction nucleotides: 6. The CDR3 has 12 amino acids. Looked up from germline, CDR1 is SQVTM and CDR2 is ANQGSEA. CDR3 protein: CSVRDRIHEQYF. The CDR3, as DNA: TGCAGCGTTCGGGACAGAATCCACGAGCAGTACTTC.

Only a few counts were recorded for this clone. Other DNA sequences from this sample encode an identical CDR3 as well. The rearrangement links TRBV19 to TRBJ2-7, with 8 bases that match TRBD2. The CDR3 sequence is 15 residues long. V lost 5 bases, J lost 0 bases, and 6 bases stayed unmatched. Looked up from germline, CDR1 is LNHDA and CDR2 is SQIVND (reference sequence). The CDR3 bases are TGTGCCAGTAGTGCCTCACTAGCGGCCTCCTACGAGCAGTACTTC. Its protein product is CASSASLAASYEQYF.

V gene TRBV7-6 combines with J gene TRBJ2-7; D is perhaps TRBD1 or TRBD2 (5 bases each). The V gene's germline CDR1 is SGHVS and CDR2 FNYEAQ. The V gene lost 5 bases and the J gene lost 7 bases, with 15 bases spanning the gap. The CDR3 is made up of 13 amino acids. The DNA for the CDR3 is TGTGCCAGCAGCCGTACGGGGCAGAGAGAGCAGTACTTC. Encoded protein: CASSRTGQREQYF. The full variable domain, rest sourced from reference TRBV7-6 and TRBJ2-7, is GAGVSQSPRYKVTKRGQDVALRCDPISGHVSLYWYRQALGQGPEFLTYFNYEAQQDKSGLPNDRFSAERPEGSISTLTIQRTEQRDSAMYRCASSRTGQREQYFGPGTRLTVT.

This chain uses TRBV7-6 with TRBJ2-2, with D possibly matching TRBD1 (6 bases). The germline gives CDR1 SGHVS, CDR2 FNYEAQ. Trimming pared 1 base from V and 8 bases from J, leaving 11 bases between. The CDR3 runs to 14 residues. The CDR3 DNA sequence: TGTGCCAGCAGCTTAGGGGGGACACCTGGGGAGCTGTTTTTT. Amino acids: CASSLGGTPGELFF.

CDR3: CASSQELGQTSGQYF. The CDR3, as DNA: TGTGCCAGCAGCCAAGAACTGGGCCAGACCAGTGGCCAGTACTTC. The V call is TRBV14, the J call TRBJ2-5, with unresolved D. CDR3 length equals 15 residues. Germline V gene sequence: CDR1 SGHDN, CDR2 FVKESK. The V end was cut by 0 bases, the J end by 10 bases, with 18 bases between.

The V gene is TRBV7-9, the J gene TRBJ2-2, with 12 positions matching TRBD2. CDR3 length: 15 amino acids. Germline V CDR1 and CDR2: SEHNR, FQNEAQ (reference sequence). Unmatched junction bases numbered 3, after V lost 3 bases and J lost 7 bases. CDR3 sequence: CASSFRTSGIGELFF. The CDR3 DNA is TGTGCCAGCAGCTTCCGGACTAGCGGGATCGGGGAGCTGTTTTTT.

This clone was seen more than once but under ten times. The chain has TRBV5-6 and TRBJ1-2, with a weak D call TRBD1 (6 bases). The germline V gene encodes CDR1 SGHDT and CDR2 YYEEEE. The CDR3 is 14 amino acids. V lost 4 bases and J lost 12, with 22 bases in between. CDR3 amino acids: CASSPDATGLADTF. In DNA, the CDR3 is TGTGCCAGCAGCCCGGATGCGACAGGTCTAGCGGACACCTTC.

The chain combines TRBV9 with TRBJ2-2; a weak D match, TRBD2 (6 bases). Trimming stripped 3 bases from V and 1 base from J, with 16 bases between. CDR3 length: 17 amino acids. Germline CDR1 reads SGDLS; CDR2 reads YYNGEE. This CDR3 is CASSAPRRGLNTGELFF. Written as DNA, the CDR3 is TGTGCCAGCAGCGCACCACGGAGGGGACTGAACACCGGGGAGCTGTTTTTT.

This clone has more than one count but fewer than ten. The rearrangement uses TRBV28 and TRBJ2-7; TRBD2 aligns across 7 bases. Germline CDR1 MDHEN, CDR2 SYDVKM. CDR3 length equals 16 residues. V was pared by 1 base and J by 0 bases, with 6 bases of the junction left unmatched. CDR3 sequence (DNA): TGTGCCAGCAGTTTATTGGGGGGGGTATTCTCCTACGAGCAGTACTTC. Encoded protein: CASSLLGGVFSYEQYF.

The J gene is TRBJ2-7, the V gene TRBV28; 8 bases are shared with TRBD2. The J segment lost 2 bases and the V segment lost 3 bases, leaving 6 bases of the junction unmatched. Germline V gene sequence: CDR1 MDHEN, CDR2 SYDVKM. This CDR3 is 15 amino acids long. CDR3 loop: CASSFGGRNAYEQYF. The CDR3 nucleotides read TGTGCCAGCAGTTTTGGCGGGAGGAACGCCTACGAGCAGTACTTC.

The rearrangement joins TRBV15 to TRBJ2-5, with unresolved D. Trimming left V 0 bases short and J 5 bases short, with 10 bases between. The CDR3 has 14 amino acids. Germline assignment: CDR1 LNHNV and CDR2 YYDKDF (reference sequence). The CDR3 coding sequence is TGTGCCACCAGCAGAGACCGACGTACGGAGACCCAGTACTTC. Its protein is CATSRDRRTETQYF.

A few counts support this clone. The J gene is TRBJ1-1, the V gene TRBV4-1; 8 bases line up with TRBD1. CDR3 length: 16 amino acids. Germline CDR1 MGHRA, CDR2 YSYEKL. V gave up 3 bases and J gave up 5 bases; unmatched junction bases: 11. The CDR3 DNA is TGCGCCAGCAGCCAGGGGTGGACAGGGCAGGGAACTGAAGCTTTCTTT. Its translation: CASSQGWTGQGTEAFF.

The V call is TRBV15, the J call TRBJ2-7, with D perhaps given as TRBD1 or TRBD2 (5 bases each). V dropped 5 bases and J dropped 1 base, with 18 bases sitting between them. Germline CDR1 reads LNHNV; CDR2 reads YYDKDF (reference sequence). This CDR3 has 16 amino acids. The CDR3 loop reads CATSGGFRDGSYEQYF. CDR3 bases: TGTGCCACCAGCGGTGGCTTTAGGGACGGATCCTACGAGCAGTACTTC.

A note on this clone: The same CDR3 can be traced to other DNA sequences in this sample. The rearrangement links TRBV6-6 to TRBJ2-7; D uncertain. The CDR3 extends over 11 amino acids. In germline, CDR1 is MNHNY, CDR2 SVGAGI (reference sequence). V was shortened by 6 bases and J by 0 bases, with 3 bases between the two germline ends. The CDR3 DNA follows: TGTGCCAGCAGCCCCTCCTACGAGCAGTACTTC. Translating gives CASSPSYEQYF.

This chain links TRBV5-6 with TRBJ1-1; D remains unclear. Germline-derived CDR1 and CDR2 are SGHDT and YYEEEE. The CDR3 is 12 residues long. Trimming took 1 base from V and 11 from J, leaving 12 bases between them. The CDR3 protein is CASSLSAGVAFF. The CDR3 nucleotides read TGTGCCAGCAGCTTGAGTGCAGGCGTGGCTTTCTTT.

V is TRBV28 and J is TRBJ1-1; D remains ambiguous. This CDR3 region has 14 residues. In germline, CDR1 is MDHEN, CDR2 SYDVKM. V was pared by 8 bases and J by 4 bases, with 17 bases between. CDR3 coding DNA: TGTGCCAGCGTCACTTCGGCCGTGCGCACTGAAGCTTTCTTT. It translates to CASVTSAVRTEAFF.

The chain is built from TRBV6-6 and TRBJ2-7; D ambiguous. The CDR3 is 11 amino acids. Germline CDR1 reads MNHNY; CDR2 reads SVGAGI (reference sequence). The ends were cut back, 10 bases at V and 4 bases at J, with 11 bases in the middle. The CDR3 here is CAIGWAYEQYF. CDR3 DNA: TGTGCCATAGGGTGGGCTTACGAGCAGTACTTC.